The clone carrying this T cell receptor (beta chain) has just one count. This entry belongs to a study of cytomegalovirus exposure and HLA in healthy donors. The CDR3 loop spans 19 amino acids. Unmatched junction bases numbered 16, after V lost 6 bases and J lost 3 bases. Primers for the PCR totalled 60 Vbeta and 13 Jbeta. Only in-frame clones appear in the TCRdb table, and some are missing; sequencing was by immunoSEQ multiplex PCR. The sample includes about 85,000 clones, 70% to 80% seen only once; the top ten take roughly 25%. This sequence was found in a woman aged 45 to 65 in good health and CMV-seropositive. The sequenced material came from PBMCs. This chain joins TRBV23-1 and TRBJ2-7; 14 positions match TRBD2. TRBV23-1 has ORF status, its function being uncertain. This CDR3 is CASSPPRLAGGPLVYEQYV. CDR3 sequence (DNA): TGCGCCAGCAGCCCTCCCAGACTAGCGGGAGGGCCATTGGTCTACGAGCAGTACGTC.